This TCR beta chain came from a study of long-term antiretroviral therapy in people with HIV. Researchers ran immunoSEQ v3.0 at survey level. Profiling relied on immunoSEQ multiplex PCR, and the TCRdb table lists in-frame clones only, not all of them. The top ten hold less than 2.5% of the sample, which has around 25,000 clones, approximately 95% seen once. This clone came up once. V lost 6 bases to trimming and J lost 6 bases, with 12 bases between them. CDR1 is SNHLY, CDR2 FYNNEI, per germline. The CDR3 runs 13 residues. This chain links TRBV2 with TRBJ2-1; D may match TRBD1 or TRBD2 (6 bases each). The specimen comprised unsorted PBMCs, sampled about 4.7 years after starting antiretroviral therapy. The receptor was isolated from a woman between 50 and 59 years old with HIV. CDR3 nucleotide sequence: TGTGCCAGCAGGGTACGGGGGCTCAATGAGCAGTTCTTC. As protein: CASRVRGLNEQFF.